This TCR beta chain was captured in a study of cytomegalovirus exposure and HLA in healthy donors. Findings and caveats of the study: Reported findings show TCR beta sequences accurately forecast HLA-A and HLA-B alleles in most subjects.

This CDR3 contains 15 residues. V dropped 3 bases and J dropped 4; count of bases not matched to a gene: 7. CDR1 and CDR2 from the germline V gene are SGDLS and YYNGEE. Of note for this clone: Its antigen is as yet unknown.

Both 60 Vbeta primers and 13 Jbeta primers went into the PCR. As originally analysed: Unique TCR beta chains numbered approximately 80 million in a later analysis, with roughly 10 million shared. The repertoire was sequenced with immunoSEQ multiplex PCR; TCRdb's copy has only in-frame clones and lacks some. That table gives V, J and clone size, and the DNA gave D and trimming. The sample carries about 52,000 clones, 72% recorded once. This sequence joins TRBV9 and TRBJ1-2, with 9 bases identical to TRBD1. What was sequenced was PBMCs. The receptor was isolated from a woman in her forties or fifties in good health and CMV-seronegative. CDR3 region: CASSGGGTGIYGYTF. Written as DNA, the CDR3 is TGTGCCAGCAGCGGAGGGGGGACAGGGATCTATGGCTACACCTTC. Complete variable domain (other parts from reference TRBV9 and TRBJ1-2): DSGVTQTPKHLITATGQRVTLRCSPRSGDLSVYWYQQSLDQGLQFLIQYYNGEERAKGNILERFSAQQFPDLHSELNLSSLELGDSALYFCASSGGGTGIYGYTFGSGTRLTVV.